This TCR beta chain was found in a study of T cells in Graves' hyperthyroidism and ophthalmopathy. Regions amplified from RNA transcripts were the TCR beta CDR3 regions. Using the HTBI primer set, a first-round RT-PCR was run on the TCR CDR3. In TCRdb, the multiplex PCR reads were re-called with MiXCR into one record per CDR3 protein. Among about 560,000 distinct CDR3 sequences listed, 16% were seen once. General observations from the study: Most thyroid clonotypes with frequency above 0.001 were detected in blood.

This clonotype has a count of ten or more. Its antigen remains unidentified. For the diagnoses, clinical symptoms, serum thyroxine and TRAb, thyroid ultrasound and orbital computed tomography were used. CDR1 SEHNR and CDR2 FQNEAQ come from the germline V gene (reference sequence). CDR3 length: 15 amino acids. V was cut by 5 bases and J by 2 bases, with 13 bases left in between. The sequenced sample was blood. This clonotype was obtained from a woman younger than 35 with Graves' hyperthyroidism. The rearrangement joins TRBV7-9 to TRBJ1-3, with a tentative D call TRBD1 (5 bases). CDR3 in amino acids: CASSGEGGAGNTIYF. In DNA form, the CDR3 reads TGTGCCAGCAGCGGGGAAGGAGGGGCTGGAAACACCATATATTTT.